The T cell receptor beta chain under discussion was sequenced for a study of blood T cells in healthy people across ages. Study-level information: The capture of about one barcoded beta molecule per two T cells was achieved by template switching. Study-level results: PBMCs that were unsorted prevented a conclusive naive versus antigen-experienced comparison. Older age coincided with a roughly linear decline in TCR beta diversity per million T cells.

Every donor gave roughly 9.6 milliliters of peripheral blood. V gave up 3 bases and J gave up 0 bases, with 8 bases separating them. The V gene's germline CDR1 is MGHRA and CDR2 YSYEKL. There are 14 residues in the CDR3. To note about this clonotype: Its cognate antigen is unknown.

The authors ran a second PCR of 7 to 11 cycles using a sample-barcoded 5' primer and a J-beta primer mix. A single record per CDR3 protein comes from TCRdb applying MiXCR to the 5' RACE reads. The table includes over a million distinct CDR3 sequences, approximately 43% detected once. This chain links TRBV4-1 with TRBJ2-5; unclear D gene. This receptor was taken from a woman aged 18 to 35 in good health. Sequencing was carried out using blood. CDR3 in DNA: TGCGCCAGCAGCCATCTCCCGAACCAAGAGACCCAGTACTTC. It encodes CASSHLPNQETQYF.